These T cell receptor beta chains were read from a single sample in a study of blood T cell repertoires in COVID-19. Sequencing used immunoSEQ multiplex PCR; TCRdb keeps in-frame clones, though not all of them. The data show under 200,000 clones, with about 80% seen just once and roughly 6.7% held by the top ten. The material sequenced was peripheral blood. The receptors stem from a man aged 55 to 69 with acute or convalescent COVID-19. CDR3s include the opening cysteine and the closing phenylalanine or tryptophan. The listing skips clone size in some rows; elsewhere it reads once, few, many or a size class.

V gene	clone size	CDR3 protein
TRBV6-5	-	CASWGVESINTQYF
TRBV28	-	CASSLWAGRDLGQETQYF
TRBV5-1	-	CASSLTGNQPQHF
TRBV27	-	CASSLAGWLAGANEQFF
TRBV6-5	-	CASTGGYGYTF
TRBV14	-	CASSRPGVETQYF
TRBV6-1	few	CASSEAGQGSTEAFF
TRBV6-5	-	CASRSSGMNTEAFF
TRBV5-1	-	CASSPGLASGETQYF
TRBV6-6	-	CASSPAGTGGWGDQPQHF
TRBV7-9	-	CASSLGDSKNTEAFF
TRBV5-4	-	CASSLGTRVGDTQYF
TRBV6-2/TRBV6-3	few	CASSYMRTGELFF
TRBV7-2	-	CASSLRNTQYF
TRBV19	-	CASSETGQPNTEAFF
TRBV12-3/TRBV12-4	-	CASSLRGGAEAFF
TRBV2	-	CASSGGLVGVNEQFF
TRBV4-2	-	CASSQGPAGGPGGNEQFF
TRBV18	once	CASSPQGVADNQPQHF
TRBV3-1/TRBV3-2	-	CASSQVWRMNTEAFF
TRBV3-1/TRBV3-2	-	CASSHSQGMNTEAFF
TRBV25-1	-	CASSESNEQFF
TRBV6-1	-	CASSESPAGNEQYF
TRBV3-1/TRBV3-2	-	CASSWWDRGNEQFF
TRBV6-5	-	CASRSGGTNEKLFF
TRBV6-5	-	CASRIDRVTGNTIYF
TRBV9	-	CASSMGGATDTQYF
TRBV7-6	many	CASSLAGGEQFF
TRBV5-6	-	CASSFRGIGEKLFF
TRBV20-1	-	CSASRTSGTTDTQYF
TRBV27	-	CASSLKAGPSYNEQFF
TRBV6-5	-	CASNKNTGRTEAFF
TRBV18	once	CASSPPSADTQYF
TRBV27	-	CASSLLAGSGRVNTEAFF
TRBV2	-	CASSSPTSDGETQYF
TRBV11-1	few	CASSLSWEGAEAFF
TRBV12-3/TRBV12-4	-	CASSQARSYEQYF
TRBV10-3	once	CAIRRDMMNTEAFF
TRBV7-7	few	CASSLVAGPTDTQYF
TRBV21-1	-	CASSKASTSGSCNEQFF
TRBV2	-	CASRGVGSSYEQYF
TRBV19	-	CASSIRGGYTEAFF
TRBV6-5	few	CASSGWRVDSPLHF
TRBV12-3/TRBV12-4	-	CASSLSDTEAFF
TRBV4-3	-	CASSPSRTGGSNQPQHF
TRBV27	-	CASSLPNRATGNTGELFF
TRBV11-3	-	CASSLGLASNEQFF
TRBV4-1	-	CASSQARGNSPLHF
TRBV7-2	-	CASSLAGTPHCTF
TRBV6-2/TRBV6-3	-	CASSYWGGNQPQHF
TRBV6-2/TRBV6-3	-	CASSQGMAAGELFF